This TCR beta chain was retrieved from a study of patients and donors after allogeneic stem cell transplantation. From the RT-PCR reads, TCRdb called clonotypes with MiXCR, one entry per CDR3 protein. The data contain over 350,000 distinct CDR3 sequences, 15% to 20% of them singletons. The germline gives CDR1 MDHEN, CDR2 SYDVKM. The V and J ends lost 4 bases and 3 bases, in that order; junction bases with no gene match: 9. There are 15 residues in the CDR3. The chain couples TRBV28 to TRBJ2-7; TRBD1 aligns across 7 bases. The sequence was obtained from a human donor who was either an allogeneic HSCT recipient or a stem cell or donor lymphocyte infusion donor (not recorded which). It is not recorded whose cells these are; they may come from a transplant donor. The material sequenced was blood, either unsorted or a sorted T cell fraction (not recorded which). The CDR3 nucleotides are TGTGCCAGCAGTTCCTCGGACAGGAGTCGCTACGAGCAGTACTTC. This encodes CASSSSDRSRYEQYF.